This TCR beta chain emerged from a study of blood T cell repertoires in COVID-19. Study as a whole: Samples representing acute and convalescent COVID-19 were sourced from the United States, Italy and Spain.

Method: immunoSEQ multiplex PCR; TCRdb's copy keeps in-frame clones and lacks some. The data contain 250,000 to 300,000 clones, about nine tenths of them singletons. V dropped 6 bases and J dropped 4; count of bases not matched to a gene: 9. Germline-derived CDR1 and CDR2 are SGDLS and YYNGEE. The CDR3 is 15 residues long. The chain is built from TRBV9 and TRBJ1-4; 7 nucleotides align to TRBD1. The TCR originated in a woman aged 55-69 years with acute or convalescent COVID-19. Input material: peripheral blood. DNA of the CDR3: TGTGCCAGCACCCTAGGGGGCGGAATTAATGAAAAACTGTTTTTT. It yields the protein CASTLGGGINEKLFF.